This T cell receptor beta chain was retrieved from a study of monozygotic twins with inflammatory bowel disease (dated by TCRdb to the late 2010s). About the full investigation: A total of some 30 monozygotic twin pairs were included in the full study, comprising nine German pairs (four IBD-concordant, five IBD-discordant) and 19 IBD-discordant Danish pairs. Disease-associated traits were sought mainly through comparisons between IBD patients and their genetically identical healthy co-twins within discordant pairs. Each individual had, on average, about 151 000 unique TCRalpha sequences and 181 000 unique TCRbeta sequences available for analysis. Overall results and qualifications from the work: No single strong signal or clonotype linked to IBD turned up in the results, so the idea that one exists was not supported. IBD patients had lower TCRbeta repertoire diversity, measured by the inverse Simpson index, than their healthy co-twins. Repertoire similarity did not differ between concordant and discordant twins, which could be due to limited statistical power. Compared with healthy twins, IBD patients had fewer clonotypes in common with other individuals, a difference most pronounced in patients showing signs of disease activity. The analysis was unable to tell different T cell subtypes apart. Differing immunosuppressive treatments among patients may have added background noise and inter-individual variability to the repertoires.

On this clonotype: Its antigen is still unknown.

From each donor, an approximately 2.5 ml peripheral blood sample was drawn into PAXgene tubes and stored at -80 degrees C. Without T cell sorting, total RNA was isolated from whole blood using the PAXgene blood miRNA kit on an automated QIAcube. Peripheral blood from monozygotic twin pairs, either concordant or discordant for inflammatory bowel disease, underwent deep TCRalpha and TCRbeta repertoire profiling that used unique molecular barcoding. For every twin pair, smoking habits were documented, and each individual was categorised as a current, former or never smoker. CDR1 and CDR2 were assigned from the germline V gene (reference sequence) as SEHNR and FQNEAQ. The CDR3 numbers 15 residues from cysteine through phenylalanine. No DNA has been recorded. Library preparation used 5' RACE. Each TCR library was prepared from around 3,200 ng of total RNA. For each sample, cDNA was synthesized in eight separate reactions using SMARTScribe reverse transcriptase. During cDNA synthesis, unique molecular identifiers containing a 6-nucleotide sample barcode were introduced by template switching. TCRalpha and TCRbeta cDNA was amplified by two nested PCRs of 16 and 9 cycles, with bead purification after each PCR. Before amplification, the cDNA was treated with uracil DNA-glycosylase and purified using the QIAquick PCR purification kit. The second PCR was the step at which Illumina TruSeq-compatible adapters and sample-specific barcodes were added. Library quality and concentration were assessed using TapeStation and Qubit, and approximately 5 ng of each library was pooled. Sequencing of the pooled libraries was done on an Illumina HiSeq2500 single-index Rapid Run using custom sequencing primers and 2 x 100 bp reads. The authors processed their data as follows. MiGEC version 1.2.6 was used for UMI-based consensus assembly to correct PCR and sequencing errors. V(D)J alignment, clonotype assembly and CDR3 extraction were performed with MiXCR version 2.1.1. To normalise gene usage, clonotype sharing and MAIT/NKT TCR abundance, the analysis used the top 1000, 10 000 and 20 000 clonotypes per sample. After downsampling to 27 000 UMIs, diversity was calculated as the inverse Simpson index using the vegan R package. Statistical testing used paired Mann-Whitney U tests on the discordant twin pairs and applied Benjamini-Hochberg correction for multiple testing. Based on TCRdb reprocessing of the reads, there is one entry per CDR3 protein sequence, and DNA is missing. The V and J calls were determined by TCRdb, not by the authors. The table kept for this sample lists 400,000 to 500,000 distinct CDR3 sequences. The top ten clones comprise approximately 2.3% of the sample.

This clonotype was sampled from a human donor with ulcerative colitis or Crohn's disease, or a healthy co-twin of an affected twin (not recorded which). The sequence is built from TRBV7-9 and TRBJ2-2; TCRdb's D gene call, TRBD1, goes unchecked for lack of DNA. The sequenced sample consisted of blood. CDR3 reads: CASSAEGAWAGELFF.